This TCR beta chain was identified in a study of CD8 T cells in ankylosing spondylitis. Study-level results: Researchers reportedly found disease-linked clones significantly enriched in matched ankylosing spondylitis synovial fluid. Seemingly characteristic of ankylosing spondylitis blood was a TCR beta motif consisting of 7 or 8 highly homologous variants.

TCRdb fed the 5' RACE reads into MiXCR, producing one record per CDR3 protein. The sample consists of about 540,000 distinct CDR3 sequences, roughly 13% of them appearing once. Germline V CDR1 and CDR2: SQVTM, ANQGSEA. Deletions cut 7 bases from V and 6 bases from J, with 13 bases between. This CDR3 is built from 11 residues. Remarks on this clonotype: Antigen: not known.

The sample was blood, either unsorted or a sorted T cell fraction (not recorded which). The TCR comes from a male donor with ankylosing spondylitis. The chain joins TRBV29-1 to TRBJ2-7; tentatively, D is TRBD1 or TRBD2 (6 bases each). The CDR3 region has the DNA TGCAGCGCGACCAGGGGAGGCGAGCAGTACTTC. Its protein product is CSATRGGEQYF.